The 8 T cell receptor beta chains in this list originate from one sample, sequenced in a study of CD8 T cell repertoires and HIV-1 epitope variants. TCRdb's table, derived via immunoSEQ multiplex PCR, lists solely in-frame clones and lacks some. The sample yields 4,700 or so clones, roughly two thirds seen once. These TCRs are of unknown antigen specificity. The sample taken for sequencing was cultured CD8+ T cells derived from PBMCs. Every receptor here comes from a male donor with HIV.

V gene TRBV7-2 combines with J gene TRBJ2-7; D unresolved. This CDR3 is built from 17 residues. Between the trimmed V and J ends, which lost 2 bases and 0 bases, there was a span of 17 bases. Germline V CDR1 and CDR2: SGHTA, FQGNSA. The CDR3 spells CASSLQNSYLSSYEQYF. The CDR3 DNA follows: TGTGCCAGCAGCTTACAGAACAGTTACTTAAGCTCCTACGAGCAGTACTTC.

The CDR3 region is CASEGPSSYNEQFF. For the CDR3, the DNA is TGTGCCAGTGAAGGGCCGAGCTCCTACAATGAGCAGTTCTTC. This chain connects TRBV28 to TRBJ2-1; D call uncertain. The V end was cut by 9 bases, the J end by 0 bases, with 12 bases between. Germline lookup yields CDR1 MDHEN and CDR2 SYDVKM. The CDR3 consists of 14 residues.

The chain recombines TRBV28 with TRBJ1-4, with D unclear. Between the trimmed V and J ends, which lost 7 bases and 7 bases, there was a span of 13 bases. The germline gives CDR1 MDHEN, CDR2 SYDVKM. The CDR3 is made up of 13 amino acids. The CDR3 protein is CASNGETPEKLFF. The CDR3 DNA reads as TGTGCCAGCAACGGGGAGACCCCTGAAAAACTGTTTTTT.

The rearrangement links TRBV6-1 to TRBJ1-6; TRBD1 aligns across 8 bases. The V gene end was trimmed by 6 bases and the J gene end by 5 bases; junction bases not matched to a gene: 6. Per germline, CDR1 MNHNS and CDR2 SASEGT. CDR3 length equals 15 residues. In DNA, the CDR3 is TGTGCCAGCAGCACTGCAGGGGGCAATAATTCACCCCTCCACTTT. This sequence encodes CASSTAGGNNSPLHF.

Regarding this clone: An end of the junction differs from the germline gene, which may be a read error. This chain joins TRBV5-5 and TRBJ1-2; no definite D call. CDR1 SGHKS and CDR2 YYEKEE come from the germline V gene (reference sequence). The CDR3 contains 16 residues. The CDR3 bases are TGCGCCAGCAGCCAAGATCCCCCAGACTTGGACTATGGCTACACCTTC. Amino acid sequence: CASSQDPPDLDYGYTF.

The chain links TRBV28 to TRBJ1-2; no definite D call. Germline V gives CDR1 MDHEN, CDR2 SYDVKM. Trimming removed 5 bases from V and 8 bases from J, with 12 bases in between. The CDR3 loop spans 12 amino acids. Here the CDR3 DNA reads TGTGCCAGCAGTCTGGATCGCTGGGGCTACACCTTC. Protein: CASSLDRWGYTF.

CDR3 residues: CASSVEGDQPQHF. CDR3 sequence (DNA): TGTGCCAGCAGCGTAGAGGGAGATCAGCCCCAGCATTTT. The rearrangement uses TRBV9 and TRBJ1-5; D not resolved. In germline, CDR1 is SGDLS, CDR2 YYNGEE. V gave up 0 bases and J gave up 5 bases, with 6 bases separating them. The CDR3 contains 13 residues.

The J gene is TRBJ2-7, the V gene TRBV7-9; D might be TRBD1 (6 bases). V lost 5 bases to trimming and J lost 6 bases, with 26 bases between them. The CDR3 has 17 residues. The germline V gene encodes CDR1 SEHNR and CDR2 FQNEAQ (reference sequence). The CDR3 sequence: CASSTDEAGARTLEQYF. The CDR3, as DNA: TGTGCCAGCAGCACCGACGAGGCAGGGGCCAGGACTCTCGAGCAGTACTTC.